The present T cell receptor (beta chain) was sequenced within a study of blood T cell repertoires in COVID-19 (TCRdb year 2020). Background on the whole study: Samples covering the acute and convalescent phases of COVID-19 were provided by collaborators in the United States, Italy and Spain. The sample metadata nearly always contained a de-identified subject ID, COVID-19 status, age in years and sex. The prospective study material was composed of cDNA or gDNA derived from T cells, B-cell-depleted T cells, or PBMCs. Subjects who had been exposed to COVID-19, were actively infected with it, or had recovered from it provided the deeply sampled blood TCRbeta repertoires that made up the dataset. Where available, HLA class I and class II types were taken from metadata supplied by the sample provider and were not determined by assay-based typing. The samples were drawn from the first 160 participants of the ongoing ImmuneRACE study and from 1,254 subjects provided by 6 global collaborators. The repertoires were released in a freely available public database intended as a resource for research on the immune response to SARS-CoV-2.

According to the germline V gene (reference sequence), CDR1 reads LNHDA and CDR2 reads SQIVND. The CDR3, from cysteine to phenylalanine, totals 16 residues. The kept DNA is CDR3 alone, 48 bases in frame from the first base. Trimming costs V 3 bases and J 0 bases, and their ends lie 12 bases apart. In regard to this clone: Its recognized antigen is unknown. One base away there is no much larger clone; base qualities are not given.

TCRbeta CDR3 regions were amplified from genomic DNA using the immunoSEQ Assay, a bias-controlled multiplex PCR. In the original analysis: The number of nucleated cells in each sample was estimated by amplification of reference gene primers within the assay. Sequence reads were collapsed and filtered to measure the absolute abundance of every unique TCRbeta CDR3 rearrangement. Productive Simpson clonality was computed per sample as the square root of Simpson's diversity index over productive rearrangements. Not all clones reach the TCRdb copy of this immuneACCESS table, which keeps in-frame sequences only. Checked studies attribute under half of the gap to unresolved V genes and leave the rest unexplained. That table supplies the V and J calls and clone size; D and trimming were determined from the DNA. The sample records around 60,000 clones, nearly 95% of which are singletons. Clones ranked in the top ten supply 4.6% of the sample.

Each collaborating institution followed its own protocols to collect whole blood in K2EDTA tubes. Collaborator samples were shipped for TCRbeta analysis as frozen whole blood, isolated PBMCs, or DNA extracted from either sample type. What the research found in general, with its limitations: The amount of clinical and demographic metadata varied by source and participant and was provided uncurated.

This receptor was obtained from a man between 50 and 59 years old with active COVID-19. This chain joins TRBV19 to TRBJ1-3; too little of a D gene remains to name it. Sequencing used peripheral blood. The CDR3 amino acid sequence is: CASSIAPGVSGNTIYF. The nucleotide sequence is given as TGTGCCAGTAGTATCGCCCCGGGAGTCTCTGGAAACACCATATATTTT.